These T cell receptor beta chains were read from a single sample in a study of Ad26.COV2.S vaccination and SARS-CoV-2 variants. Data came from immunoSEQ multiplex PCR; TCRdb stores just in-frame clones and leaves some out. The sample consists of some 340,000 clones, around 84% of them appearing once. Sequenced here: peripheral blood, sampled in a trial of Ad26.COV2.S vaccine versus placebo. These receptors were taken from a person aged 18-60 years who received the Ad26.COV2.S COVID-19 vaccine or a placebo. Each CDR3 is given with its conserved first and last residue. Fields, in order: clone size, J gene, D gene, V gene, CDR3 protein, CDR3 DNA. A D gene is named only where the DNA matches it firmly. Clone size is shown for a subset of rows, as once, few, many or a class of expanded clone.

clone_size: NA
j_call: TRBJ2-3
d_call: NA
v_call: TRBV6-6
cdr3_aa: CASSPFTGHPYTDTQYF
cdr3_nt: TGTGCCAGCAGTCCCTTCACGGGGCATCCGTACACAGATACGCAGTATTTT

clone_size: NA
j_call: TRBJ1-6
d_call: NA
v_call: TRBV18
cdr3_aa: CASSPRGEGDSPLHF
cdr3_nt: TGTGCCAGCTCTCCAAGGGGGGAAGGGGATTCACCCCTCCACTTT

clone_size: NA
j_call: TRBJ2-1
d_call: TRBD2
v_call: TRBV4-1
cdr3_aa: CASSQPARGGRGNEQFF
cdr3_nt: TGCGCCAGCAGCCAGCCCGCCCGGGGGGGCCGGGGCAATGAGCAGTTCTTC

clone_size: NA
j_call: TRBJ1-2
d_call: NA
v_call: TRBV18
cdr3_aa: CASSSEIPTARYGYTF
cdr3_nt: TGTGCCAGCTCATCCGAAATCCCGACAGCCCGCTATGGCTACACCTTC

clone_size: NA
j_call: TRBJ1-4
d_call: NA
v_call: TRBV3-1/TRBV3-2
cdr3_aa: CASSQTDSGDEKLFF
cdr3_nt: TGTGCCAGCAGCCAAACGGACAGTGGGGATGAAAAACTGTTTTTT

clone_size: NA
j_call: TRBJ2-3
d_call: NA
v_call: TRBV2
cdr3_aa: CASSGWRGDTQYF
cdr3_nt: TGTGCCAGCAGTGGTTGGCGTGGAGATACGCAGTATTTT

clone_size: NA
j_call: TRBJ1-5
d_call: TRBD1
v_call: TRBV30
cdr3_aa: CAWSGQGSNQPQHF
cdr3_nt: TGTGCCTGGAGTGGACAGGGAAGCAATCAGCCCCAGCATTTT

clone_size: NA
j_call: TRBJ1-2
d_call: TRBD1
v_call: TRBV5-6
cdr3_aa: CASSLTTGNYGYTF
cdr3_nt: TGTGCCAGCAGCTTGACGACAGGGAACTATGGCTACACCTTC

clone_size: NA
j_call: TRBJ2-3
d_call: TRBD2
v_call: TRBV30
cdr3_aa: CAWSPGGSTDTQYF
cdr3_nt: TGTGCCTGGAGTCCCGGGGGGAGCACAGATACGCAGTATTTT

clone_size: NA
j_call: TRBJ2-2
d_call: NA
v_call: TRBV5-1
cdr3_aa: CASSFRTAGTGELFF
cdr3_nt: TGCGCCAGCAGCTTTAGGACGGCCGGCACCGGGGAGCTGTTTTTT

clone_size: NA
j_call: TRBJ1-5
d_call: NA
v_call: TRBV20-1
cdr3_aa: CSASRGFRLSNQPQHF
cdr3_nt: TGCAGTGCTAGTAGAGGATTTAGGCTGAGCAATCAGCCCCAGCATTTT

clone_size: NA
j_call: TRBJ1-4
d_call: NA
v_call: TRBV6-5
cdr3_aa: CASHGDINEKLFF
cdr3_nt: TGTGCCAGCCATGGGGATATAAATGAAAAACTGTTTTTT

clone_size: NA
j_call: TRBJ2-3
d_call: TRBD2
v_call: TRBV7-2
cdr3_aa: CASSARTSGGTDTQYF
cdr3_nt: TGTGCCAGCAGCGCGCGGACTAGCGGGGGTACAGATACGCAGTATTTT

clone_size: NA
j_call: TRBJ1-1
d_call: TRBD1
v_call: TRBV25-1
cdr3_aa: CASSEFGTAKNTEAFF
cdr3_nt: TGTGCCAGCAGTGAATTTGGGACAGCAAAGAACACTGAAGCTTTCTTT

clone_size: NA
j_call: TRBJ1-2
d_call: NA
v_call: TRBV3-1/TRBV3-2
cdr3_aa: CASSQDFKGDYGYTF
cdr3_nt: TGTGCCAGCAGCCAAGATTTTAAGGGGGACTATGGCTACACCTTC

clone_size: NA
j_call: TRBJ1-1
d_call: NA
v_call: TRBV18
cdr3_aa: CASSQGRSTEAFF
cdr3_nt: TGTGCCAGCTCCCAGGGGAGAAGCACTGAAGCTTTCTTT

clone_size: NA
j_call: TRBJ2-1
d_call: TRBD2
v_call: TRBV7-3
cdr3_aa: CASSLNTGTTYNEQFF
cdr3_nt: TGTGCCAGCAGCCTGAATACCGGGACTACCTACAATGAGCAGTTCTTC

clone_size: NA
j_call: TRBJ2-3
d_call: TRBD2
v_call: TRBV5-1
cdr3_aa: CASSPLAGTDTQYF
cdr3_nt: TGCGCCAGCAGCCCCCTAGCGGGAACAGATACGCAGTATTTT

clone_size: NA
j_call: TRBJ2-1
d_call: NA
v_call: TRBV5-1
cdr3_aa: CASSPGAKTYNEQFF
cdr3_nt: TGCGCCAGCAGCCCCGGGGCCAAAACCTACAATGAGCAGTTCTTC

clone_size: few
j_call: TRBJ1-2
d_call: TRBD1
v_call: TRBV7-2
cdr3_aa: CASSAGDRGRNTF
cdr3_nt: TGTGCCAGCAGCGCGGGAGACAGGGGGCGTAACACCTTC

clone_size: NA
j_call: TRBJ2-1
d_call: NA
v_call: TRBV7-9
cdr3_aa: CASSLERTYNEQFF
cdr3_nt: TGTGCCAGCAGCCTTGAGCGGACCTACAATGAGCAGTTCTTC

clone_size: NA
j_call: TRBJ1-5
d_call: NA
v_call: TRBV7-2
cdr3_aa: CASSLFGGSNQPQHF
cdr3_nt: TGTGCCAGCAGCTTATTTGGGGGAAGCAATCAGCCCCAGCATTTT

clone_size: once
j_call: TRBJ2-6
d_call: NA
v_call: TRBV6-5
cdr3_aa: CASSRQLSGANVLTF
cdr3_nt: TGTGCCAGCAGTAGACAGCTCTCTGGGGCCAACGTCCTGACTTTC

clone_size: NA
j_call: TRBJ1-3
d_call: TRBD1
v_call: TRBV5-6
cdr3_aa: CASSKTGLRAGNTIYF
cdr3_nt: TGTGCCAGCAGCAAGACAGGGTTAAGGGCTGGAAACACCATATATTTT

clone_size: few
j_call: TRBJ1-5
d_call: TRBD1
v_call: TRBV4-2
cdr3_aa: CASSRSTGSTQPQHF
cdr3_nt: TGTGCCAGCAGCCGCTCGACAGGGAGTACGCAGCCCCAGCATTTT

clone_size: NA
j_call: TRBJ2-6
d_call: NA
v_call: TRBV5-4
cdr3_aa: CASRLAGSGANVLTF
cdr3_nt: TGTGCCAGCAGATTGGCGGGTTCTGGGGCCAACGTCCTGACTTTC

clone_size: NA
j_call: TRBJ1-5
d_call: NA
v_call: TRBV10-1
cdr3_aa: CASRGRGGNQPQHF
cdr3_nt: TGCGCCAGCAGAGGTAGGGGAGGAAATCAGCCCCAGCATTTT

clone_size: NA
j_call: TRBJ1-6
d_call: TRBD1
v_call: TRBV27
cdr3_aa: CASSFSPGQVRQSLALHF
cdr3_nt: TGTGCCAGCAGTTTTTCCCCTGGACAGGTCCGACAAAGTTTGGCCCTCCACTTT

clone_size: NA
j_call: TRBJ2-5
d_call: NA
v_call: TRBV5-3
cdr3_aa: CARSLTRDRFSETQYF
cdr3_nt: TGTGCCAGAAGCTTAACCCGGGACCGGTTTTCGGAGACCCAGTACTTC

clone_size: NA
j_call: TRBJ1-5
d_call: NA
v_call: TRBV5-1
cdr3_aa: CASSPGTTSNQPQHF
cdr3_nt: TGCGCCAGCAGCCCCGGGACAACAAGCAATCAGCCCCAGCATTTT

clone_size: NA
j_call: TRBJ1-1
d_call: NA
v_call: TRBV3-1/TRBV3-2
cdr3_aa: CASSPTPRQTQGTEAFF
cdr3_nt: TGTGCCAGCAGCCCTACCCCAAGACAGACACAAGGCACTGAAGCTTTCTTT

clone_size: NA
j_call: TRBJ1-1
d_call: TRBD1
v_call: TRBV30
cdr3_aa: CAWSRQGIAEAFF
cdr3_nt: TGTGCCTGGAGTAGACAGGGGATTGCTGAAGCTTTCTTT

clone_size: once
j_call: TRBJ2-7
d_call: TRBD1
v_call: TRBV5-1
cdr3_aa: CASSFAGQGAYEQYF
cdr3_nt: TGCGCCAGCAGCTTTGCGGGACAGGGCGCCTACGAGCAGTACTTC

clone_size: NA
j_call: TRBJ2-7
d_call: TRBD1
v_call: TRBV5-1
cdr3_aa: CASSRGPGQGANEQYF
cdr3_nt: TGCGCCAGCAGCCGCGGGCCGGGACAGGGGGCCAACGAGCAGTACTTC

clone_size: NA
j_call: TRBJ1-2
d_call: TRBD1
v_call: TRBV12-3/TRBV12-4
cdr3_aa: CASRGQGLGGYTF
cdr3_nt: TGTGCCAGCAGGGGACAGGGATTAGGGGGCTACACCTTC

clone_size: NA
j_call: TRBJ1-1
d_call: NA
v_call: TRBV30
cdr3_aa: CAWSGDTEAFF
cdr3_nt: TGTGCCTGGAGTGGGGACACTGAAGCTTTCTTT

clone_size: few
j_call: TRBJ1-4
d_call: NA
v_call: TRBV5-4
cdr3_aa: CASSLSGGDEKLFF
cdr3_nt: TGTGCCAGCAGCCTTTCGGGAGGGGACGAAAAACTGTTTTTT

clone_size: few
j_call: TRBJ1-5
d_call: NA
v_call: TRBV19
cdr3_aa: CAAGQPQHF
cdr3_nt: TGTGCCGCGGGTCAGCCCCAGCATTTT

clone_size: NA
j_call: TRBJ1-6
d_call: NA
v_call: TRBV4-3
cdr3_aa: CASSHNSGYNSPLHF
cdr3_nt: TGCGCCAGCAGCCATAACAGCGGATATAATTCACCCCTCCACTTT

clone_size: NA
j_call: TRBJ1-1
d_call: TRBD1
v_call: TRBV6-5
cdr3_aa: CASNKQGAPNTEAFF
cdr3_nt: TGTGCCAGCAACAAACAGGGGGCCCCGAACACTGAAGCTTTCTTT

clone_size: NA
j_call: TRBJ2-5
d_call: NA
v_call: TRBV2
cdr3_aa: CASSDLAEETQYF
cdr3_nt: TGTGCCAGCAGTGATCTCGCAGAAGAGACCCAGTACTTC

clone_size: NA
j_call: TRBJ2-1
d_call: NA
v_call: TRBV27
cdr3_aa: CASSLWGGAPSSYNEQFF
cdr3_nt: TGTGCCAGCAGTTTATGGGGGGGGGCTCCCAGCTCCTACAATGAGCAGTTCTTC

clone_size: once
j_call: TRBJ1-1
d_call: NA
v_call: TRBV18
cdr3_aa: CASSLDQDKRAEAFF
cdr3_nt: TGTGCCAGCTCACTCGATCAGGACAAAAGGGCTGAAGCTTTCTTT

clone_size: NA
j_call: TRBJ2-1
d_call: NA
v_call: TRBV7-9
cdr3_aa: CASSLGGRNEQFF
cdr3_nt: TGTGCCAGCAGCTTAGGTGGCAGGAATGAGCAGTTCTTC

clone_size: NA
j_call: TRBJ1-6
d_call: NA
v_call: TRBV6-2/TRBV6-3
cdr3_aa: CASSPTGLGNSPLHF
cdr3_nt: TGTGCCAGCAGTCCAACAGGGTTGGGAAATTCACCCCTCCACTTT

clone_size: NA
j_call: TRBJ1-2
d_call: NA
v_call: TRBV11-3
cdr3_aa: CASSLGPGYGYTF
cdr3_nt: TGTGCCAGCAGCTTAGGGCCCGGCTATGGCTACACCTTC

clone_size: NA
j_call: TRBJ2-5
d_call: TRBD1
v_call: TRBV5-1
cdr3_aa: CASSYSGQRKETQYF
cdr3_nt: TGCGCCAGCAGCTATTCGGGACAGAGGAAAGAGACCCAGTACTTC

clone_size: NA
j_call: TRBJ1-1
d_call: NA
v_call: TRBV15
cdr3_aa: CATSTQRGNTEAFF
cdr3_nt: TGTGCCACCAGCACACAGAGGGGGAACACTGAAGCTTTCTTT

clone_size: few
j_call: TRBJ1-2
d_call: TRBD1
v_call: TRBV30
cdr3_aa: CAWSVGQPARGYTF
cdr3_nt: TGTGCCTGGAGCGTGGGACAGCCGGCGAGGGGCTACACCTTC

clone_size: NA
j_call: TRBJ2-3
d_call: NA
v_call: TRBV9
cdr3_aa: CASSVGAGARTDTQYF
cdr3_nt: TGTGCCAGCAGCGTAGGGGCGGGGGCGAGGACAGATACGCAGTATTTT

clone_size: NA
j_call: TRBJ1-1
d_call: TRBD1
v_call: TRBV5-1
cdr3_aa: CASRWDSRNLNTEAFF
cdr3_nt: TGCGCCAGCAGGTGGGACAGTCGTAACTTGAACACTGAAGCTTTCTTT

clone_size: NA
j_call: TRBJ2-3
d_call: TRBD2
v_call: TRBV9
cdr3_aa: CASSVGLAGDASTDTQYF
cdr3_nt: TGTGCCAGCAGCGTAGGACTAGCGGGGGACGCTAGCACAGATACGCAGTATTTT

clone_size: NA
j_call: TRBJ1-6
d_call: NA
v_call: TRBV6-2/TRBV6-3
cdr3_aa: CASSYRGPSRSRTGGSPLHF
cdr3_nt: TGTGCCAGCAGTTACAGGGGACCTTCTAGGTCGCGAACGGGAGGTTCACCCCTCCACTTT

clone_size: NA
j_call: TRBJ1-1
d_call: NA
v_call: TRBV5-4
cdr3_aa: CASSLGAALNEAFF
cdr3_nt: TGTGCCAGCAGCTTGGGTGCAGCCCTGAATGAAGCTTTCTTT